Below are 9 T cell receptor beta chains sequenced from a single sample in a study of cytomegalovirus exposure and HLA in healthy donors. A multiplex PCR was run with 60 Vbeta primers and 13 Jbeta primers. Using immunoSEQ multiplex PCR, the repertoire was profiled, and TCRdb retains in-frame clones only, with some absent. The sample records 95,000 to 150,000 clones, around two thirds being singletons. Material for sequencing was PBMCs. These receptors came from a woman aged 40 to 50 in good health and CMV-seropositive.

The chain is built from TRBV28 and TRBJ2-7, with D possibly matching TRBD2 (6 bases). This CDR3 contains 13 residues. Trimming took off 8 bases at V and 1 base at J, with 12 bases between the two ends. Germline assignment: CDR1 MDHEN and CDR2 SYDVKM. This CDR3 is CASRRDSSYEQYF. The CDR3 coding sequence is TGTGCCAGCCGCCGGGACTCTTCCTACGAGCAGTACTTC.

The chain joins TRBV5-8 to TRBJ2-3, with 12 bases matching TRBD2. The CDR3 is 17 residues long. The ends lost 2 bases at V and 5 bases at J; junction bases unmatched: 9. CDR1 SGHTS and CDR2 YDEGEE come from the germline V gene. The CDR3 spells CASSFQRTSGNEDTQYF. The CDR3, as DNA: TGTGCCAGCAGCTTTCAAAGGACTAGCGGGAATGAAGATACGCAGTATTTT.

J is TRBJ2-2 and V is TRBV13, with 10 bases lining up with TRBD1. V lost 5 bases to trimming and J lost 2 bases; unmatched junction nucleotides: 5. The CDR3 runs 16 residues. From germline, CDR1 is PRHDT and CDR2 FYEKMQ (reference sequence). The CDR3 spells CASSHRTGGNTGELFF. The CDR3, as DNA: TGTGCCAGCAGCCATCGGACAGGGGGAAACACCGGGGAGCTGTTTTTT.

The V gene is TRBV11-2, the J gene TRBJ1-4; a weak D match, TRBD1 (5 bases). Germline V gene data show CDR1 as SGHAT and CDR2 as FQNNGV. There are 16 residues in the CDR3. Deletions cut 1 base from V and 8 bases from J, with 17 bases between. CDR3 sequence (DNA): TGTGCCAGCAGCTTAGCCCCCGGGGGGAGTGGGGAAAAACTGTTTTTT. Its protein product is CASSLAPGGSGEKLFF. Looking up the rest from reference TRBV11-2 and TRBJ1-4 gives the full variable domain: EAGVAQSPRYKIIEKRQSVAFWCNPISGHATLYWYQQILGQGPKLLIQFQNNGVVDDSQLPKDRFSAERLKGVDSTLKIQPAKLEDSAVYLCASSLAPGGSGEKLFFGSGTQLSVL.

The chain couples TRBV14 to TRBJ2-5, with a tentative D call TRBD1 (5 bases). Trimming removed 5 bases from V and 7 bases from J, with 8 bases in between. Germline V gene data show CDR1 as SGHDN and CDR2 as FVKESK. The CDR3 is 11 amino acids. This chain's CDR3 is CASSSGWTQYF. In DNA form, the CDR3 reads TGTGCCAGCAGCTCAGGGTGGACCCAGTACTTC.

For this clone: The junction differs from germline at one of its ends, possibly a read error. V and J are TRBV6-6 and TRBJ1-2, with D possibly matching TRBD1 (6 bases). CDR1 MNHNY and CDR2 SVGAGI come from the germline V gene (reference sequence). The CDR3 covers 12 residues. The CDR3 here is CASSETGRSYPF. The CDR3 DNA follows: TGTGCCAGCAGTGAGACAGGCAGGAGCTACCCCTTC.

On this clone: At one end, the junction sequence differs from germline, possibly due to a read error. V usage is TRBV7-7 and J usage is TRBJ2-3, with 8 nucleotides matching TRBD2. CDR3 size: 15 residues. Germline lookup yields CDR1 SSHAT and CDR2 FNYEAQ (reference sequence). The CDR3 spells CASSPDGGATDTQYF. Here the CDR3 DNA reads TGTGCTAGCAGCCCAGACGGGGGGGCCACAGATACGCAGTATTTT.

The chain recombines TRBV5-1 with TRBJ1-2; unclear D gene. This CDR3 has 15 residues. Germline V gene data show CDR1 as SGHRS and CDR2 as YFSETQ. Between the trimmed V and J ends, which lost 3 bases and 3 bases, there was a span of 15 bases. Here the CDR3 reads CASSYGGPADYGYTF. Here the CDR3 DNA reads TGCGCCAGCAGCTACGGAGGCCCCGCCGACTATGGCTACACCTTC.

This clone has just one count. The genes are TRBV13 and TRBJ2-2; a possible D gene is TRBD2 (6 bases). This CDR3 region has 17 residues. The ends were cut back, 2 bases at V and 4 bases at J, with 17 bases in the middle. Germline values: CDR1 PRHDT, CDR2 FYEKMQ (reference sequence). CDR3 amino acids: CASSLFAGRRLTGELFF. DNA for the CDR3: TGTGCCAGCAGCTTATTCGCGGGAAGACGACTCACCGGGGAGCTGTTTTTT.